Sequencing of this T cell receptor beta chain was carried out in a study of T cell clonotyping in hematopoietic cell transplantation (dated by TCRdb to the early 2020s). In terms of the full investigation: Recipient samples taken before transplant were obtained following cytoreduction. Recruitment of patients was conducted between 2015 and January 2017, and follow-up was continued until late 2020 or death. The study collected 110 to 150 blood samples from 35 consecutive transplant recipients and their related donors. Findings and caveats that apply to the study as a whole: A decrease in recipient TCR diversity was observed after transplant, and a progressive increase in pathologically expanded clonotypes was seen from day 30 to day 180. The sample size was limited, and because cells were not sorted, the contributions of CD4 and CD8 repertoires could not be separated. Inverse Simpson Index values from donors and from recipients before transplant predicted broader TCR repertoire diversity after transplant. Recipient repertoires showed only a small fraction of overlap with donor repertoires, and over 95% appeared de novo at the given depth.

TCR beta CDR3 regions were amplified from genomic DNA with the immunoSEQ assay, a bias-controlled multiplex PCR using V- and J-specific primers. In a second PCR step, the CDR3 amplicons were tagged with a proprietary barcode plus Illumina adapter sequences. CDR3 libraries were sequenced on an Illumina MiSeq instrument. Per the original workflow: Export and quality control were done with immunoSEQ Analyzer 3.0, while downstream analyses used R Bioconductor and Immunarch. Only productive rearrangements in the normalized downsampled data set were used to calculate repertoire metrics. Clonotypes larger than 5 templates in the normalized cohort were defined as pathologically expanded. The Inverse Simpson Index was used to measure repertoire diversity. The non-normalized data set was used for CMV-specificity analyses so that all clonotypes could be captured. TCRdb provides this immuneACCESS table in a form limited to in-frame rearrangements. Some clones are lacking; in checked studies, under half of them reflect an unresolved V gene, and why the rest are absent is not known. V, J and clone size were drawn from that table, and D and trimming were deduced from the DNA. In this sample the table shows some 76,000 clones, about 95% of which occur a single time. The leading ten clones occupy roughly 1.7% of the sample.

What this sample's time point label stands for: recipient sample about 28 days before transplant, after cytoreduction. Blood samples were obtained from recipients approximately 28 days before transplant and at days 30, 100 and 180 after transplant. Nuclei Lysis Solution was used to extract genomic DNA from fresh or cryopreserved unfractionated peripheral blood mononuclear cells. On this clone: Its antigen remains unidentified. It has no much larger one-base neighbor in the sample; base qualities were not kept.

Reading the germline V gene gives CDR1 MNHNS and CDR2 SASEGT. Germline trimming amounts to 4 bases on V and 8 bases on J, with 7 as the count of junction bases outside the gene matches. Inclusive of the bounding cysteine and phenylalanine, the CDR3 is 15 residues long. The sequence is cut down to CDR3 DNA, 45 bases in frame from base 1. This receptor was taken from a woman between 50 and 59 years old with acute myeloid leukemia. Some clones in this sample may be carry-over from other donors' samples. This sequence uses TRBV6-1 and TRBJ1-6; a stretch of 8 junction bases matches TRBD1. The sample was peripheral blood mononuclear cells, taken before stem cell transplant. The nucleotide sequence reads TGTGCCAGCAGTGTCGACAGGGGTACCTATTCACCCCTCCACTTT. It is translated as CASSVDRGTYSPLHF.